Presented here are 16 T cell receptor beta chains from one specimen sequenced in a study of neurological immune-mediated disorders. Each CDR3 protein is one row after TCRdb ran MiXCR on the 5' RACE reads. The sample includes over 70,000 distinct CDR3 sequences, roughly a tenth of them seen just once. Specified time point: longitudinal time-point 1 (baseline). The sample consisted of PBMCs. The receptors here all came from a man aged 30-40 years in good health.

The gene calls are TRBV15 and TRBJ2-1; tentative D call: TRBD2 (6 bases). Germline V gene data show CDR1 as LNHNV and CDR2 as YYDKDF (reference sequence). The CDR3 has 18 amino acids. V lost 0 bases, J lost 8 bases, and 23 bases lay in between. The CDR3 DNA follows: TGTGCCACCAGCAGAGATTTGGGGGGAGGATTAAGAAGAGATGAGCAGTTCTTC. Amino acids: CATSRDLGGGLRRDEQFF. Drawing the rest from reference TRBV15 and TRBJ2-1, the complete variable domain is DAMVIQNPRYQVTQFGKPVTLSCSQTLNHNVMYWYQQKSSQAPKLLFHYYDKDFNNEADTPDNFQSRRPNTSFCFLDIRSPGLGDTAMYLCATSRDLGGGLRRDEQFFGPGTRLTVL.

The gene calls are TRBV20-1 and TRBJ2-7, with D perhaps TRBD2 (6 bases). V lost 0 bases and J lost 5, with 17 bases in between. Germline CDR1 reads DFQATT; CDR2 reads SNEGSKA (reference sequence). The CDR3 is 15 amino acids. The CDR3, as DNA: TGCAGTGCTAGAGATTGGCTAGCGTCCTACAACGAGCAGTACTTC. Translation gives CSARDWLASYNEQYF.

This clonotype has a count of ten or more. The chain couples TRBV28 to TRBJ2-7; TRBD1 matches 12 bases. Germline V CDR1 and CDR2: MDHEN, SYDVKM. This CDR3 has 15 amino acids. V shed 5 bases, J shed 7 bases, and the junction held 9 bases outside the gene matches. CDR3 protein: CASSPHRDRGHEQYF. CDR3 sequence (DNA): TGTGCCAGCAGTCCCCACCGGGACAGGGGGCATGAGCAGTACTTC.

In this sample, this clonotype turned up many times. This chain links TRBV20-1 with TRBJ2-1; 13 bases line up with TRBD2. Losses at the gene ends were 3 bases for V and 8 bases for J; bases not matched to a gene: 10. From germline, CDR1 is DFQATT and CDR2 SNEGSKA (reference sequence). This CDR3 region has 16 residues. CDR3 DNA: TGCAGTGCTAGTGATCGGACTAGCGGGAGATTAGATGAGCAGTTCTTC. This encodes CSASDRTSGRLDEQFF.

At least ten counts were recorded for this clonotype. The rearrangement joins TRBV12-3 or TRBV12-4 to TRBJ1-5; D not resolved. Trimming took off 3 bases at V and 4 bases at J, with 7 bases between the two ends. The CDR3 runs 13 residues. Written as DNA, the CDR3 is TGTGCCAGCAGTTTTATGGGTAATCAGCCCCAGCATTTT. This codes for CASSFMGNQPQHF.

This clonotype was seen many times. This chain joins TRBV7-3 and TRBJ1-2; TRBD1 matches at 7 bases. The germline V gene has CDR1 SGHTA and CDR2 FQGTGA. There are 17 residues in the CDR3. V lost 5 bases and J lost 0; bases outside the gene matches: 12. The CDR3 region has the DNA TGTGCCAGCAGCCTACGTCCCGGGACAGATTCTAACTATGGCTACACCTTC. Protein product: CASSLRPGTDSNYGYTF.

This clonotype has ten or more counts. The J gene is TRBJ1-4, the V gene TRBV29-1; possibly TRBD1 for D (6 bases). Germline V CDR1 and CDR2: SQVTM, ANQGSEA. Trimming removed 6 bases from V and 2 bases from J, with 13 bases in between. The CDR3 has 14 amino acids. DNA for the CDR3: TGCAGCGTCGGGCCAGGGGAGACTAATGAAAAACTGTTTTTT. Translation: CSVGPGETNEKLFF. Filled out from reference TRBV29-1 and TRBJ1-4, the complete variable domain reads SAVISQKPSRDICQRGTSLTIQCQVDSQVTMMFWYRQQPGQSLTLIATANQGSEATYESGFVIDKFPISRPNLTFSTLTVSNMSPEDSSIYLCSVGPGETNEKLFFGSGTQLSVL.

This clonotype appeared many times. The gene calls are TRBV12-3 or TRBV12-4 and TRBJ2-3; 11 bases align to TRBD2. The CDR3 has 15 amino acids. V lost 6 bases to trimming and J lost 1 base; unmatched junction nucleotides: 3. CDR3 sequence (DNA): TGTGCCAGCAGCCTGGGACTAGCGGGCACAGATACGCAGTATTTT. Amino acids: CASSLGLAGTDTQYF.

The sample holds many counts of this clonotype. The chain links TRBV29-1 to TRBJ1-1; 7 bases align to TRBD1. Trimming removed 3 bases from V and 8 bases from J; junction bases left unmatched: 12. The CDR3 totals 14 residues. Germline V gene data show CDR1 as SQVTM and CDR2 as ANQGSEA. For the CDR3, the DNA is TGCAGCGTTGATCGCACCGGAGGACAGGTGGAAGCTTTCTTT. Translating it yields CSVDRTGGQVEAFF.

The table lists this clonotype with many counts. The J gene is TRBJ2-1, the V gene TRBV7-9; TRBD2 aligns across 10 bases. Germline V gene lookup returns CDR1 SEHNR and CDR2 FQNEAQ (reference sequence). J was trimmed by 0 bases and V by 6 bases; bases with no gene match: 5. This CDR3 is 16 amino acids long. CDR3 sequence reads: CASSSTSGYSYNEQFF. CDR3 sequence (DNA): TGTGCCAGCAGTTCGACTAGCGGGTACTCCTACAATGAGCAGTTCTTC.

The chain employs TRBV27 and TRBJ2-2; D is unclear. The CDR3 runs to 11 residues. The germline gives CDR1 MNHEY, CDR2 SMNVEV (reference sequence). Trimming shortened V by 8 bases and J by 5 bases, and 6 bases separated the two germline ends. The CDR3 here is CASGTTGELFF. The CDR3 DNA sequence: TGTGCCAGCGGTACAACCGGGGAGCTGTTTTTT.

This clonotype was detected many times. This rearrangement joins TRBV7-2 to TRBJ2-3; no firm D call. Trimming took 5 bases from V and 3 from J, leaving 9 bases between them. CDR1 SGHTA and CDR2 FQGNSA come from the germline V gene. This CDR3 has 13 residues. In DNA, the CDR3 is TGTGCCAGCAGCCCCCGACCGACAGATACGCAGTATTTT. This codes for CASSPRPTDTQYF. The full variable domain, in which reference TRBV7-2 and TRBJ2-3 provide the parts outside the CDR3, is GAGVSQSPSNKVTEKGKDVELRCDPISGHTALYWYRQSLGQGLEFLIYFQGNSAPDKSGLPSDRFSAERTGGSVSTLTIQRTQQEDSAVYLCASSPRPTDTQYFGPGTRLTVL.

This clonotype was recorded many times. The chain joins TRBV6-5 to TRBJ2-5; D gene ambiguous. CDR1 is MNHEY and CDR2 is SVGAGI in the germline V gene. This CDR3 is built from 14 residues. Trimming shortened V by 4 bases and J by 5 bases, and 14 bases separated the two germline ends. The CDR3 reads CASSSVLVRETQYF. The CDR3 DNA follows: TGTGCCAGCAGTTCCGTCCTAGTCAGGGAGACCCAGTACTTC.

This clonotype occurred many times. CDR3 in amino acids: CASSQDRQYSNQPQHF. CDR3 bases: TGTGCCAGCAGCCAAGATAGGCAGTATAGCAATCAGCCCCAGCATTTT. The genes are TRBV4-2 and TRBJ1-5; no firm D call. V was cut by 0 bases and J by 0 bases, with 9 bases left in between. Germline CDR1 LGHNA, CDR2 YNFKEQ. This CDR3 is 16 amino acids long.

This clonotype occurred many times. The DNA of the CDR3 is TGCAGCGCCGGAGGCCGGGAGTCCACTGAAGCTTTCTTT. This sequence encodes CSAGGRESTEAFF. The V and J genes are TRBV29-1 and TRBJ1-1; D gene unclear. Trimming shortened V by 7 bases and J by 4 bases, and 16 bases separated the two germline ends. Germline V lookup: CDR1 SQVTM, CDR2 ANQGSEA. The CDR3 contains 13 residues.

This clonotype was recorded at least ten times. The CDR3 DNA reads TGTGCCAGCTCACCACGGACAGGGTTTAATTCACCCCTCCACTTT. Translation: CASSPRTGFNSPLHF. This chain uses TRBV18 with TRBJ1-6; 8 bases line up with TRBD1. V shed 1 base, J shed 6 bases, and the junction held 2 bases outside the gene matches. Germline V gives CDR1 KGHSH, CDR2 LQKENI. The CDR3 runs to 15 residues.